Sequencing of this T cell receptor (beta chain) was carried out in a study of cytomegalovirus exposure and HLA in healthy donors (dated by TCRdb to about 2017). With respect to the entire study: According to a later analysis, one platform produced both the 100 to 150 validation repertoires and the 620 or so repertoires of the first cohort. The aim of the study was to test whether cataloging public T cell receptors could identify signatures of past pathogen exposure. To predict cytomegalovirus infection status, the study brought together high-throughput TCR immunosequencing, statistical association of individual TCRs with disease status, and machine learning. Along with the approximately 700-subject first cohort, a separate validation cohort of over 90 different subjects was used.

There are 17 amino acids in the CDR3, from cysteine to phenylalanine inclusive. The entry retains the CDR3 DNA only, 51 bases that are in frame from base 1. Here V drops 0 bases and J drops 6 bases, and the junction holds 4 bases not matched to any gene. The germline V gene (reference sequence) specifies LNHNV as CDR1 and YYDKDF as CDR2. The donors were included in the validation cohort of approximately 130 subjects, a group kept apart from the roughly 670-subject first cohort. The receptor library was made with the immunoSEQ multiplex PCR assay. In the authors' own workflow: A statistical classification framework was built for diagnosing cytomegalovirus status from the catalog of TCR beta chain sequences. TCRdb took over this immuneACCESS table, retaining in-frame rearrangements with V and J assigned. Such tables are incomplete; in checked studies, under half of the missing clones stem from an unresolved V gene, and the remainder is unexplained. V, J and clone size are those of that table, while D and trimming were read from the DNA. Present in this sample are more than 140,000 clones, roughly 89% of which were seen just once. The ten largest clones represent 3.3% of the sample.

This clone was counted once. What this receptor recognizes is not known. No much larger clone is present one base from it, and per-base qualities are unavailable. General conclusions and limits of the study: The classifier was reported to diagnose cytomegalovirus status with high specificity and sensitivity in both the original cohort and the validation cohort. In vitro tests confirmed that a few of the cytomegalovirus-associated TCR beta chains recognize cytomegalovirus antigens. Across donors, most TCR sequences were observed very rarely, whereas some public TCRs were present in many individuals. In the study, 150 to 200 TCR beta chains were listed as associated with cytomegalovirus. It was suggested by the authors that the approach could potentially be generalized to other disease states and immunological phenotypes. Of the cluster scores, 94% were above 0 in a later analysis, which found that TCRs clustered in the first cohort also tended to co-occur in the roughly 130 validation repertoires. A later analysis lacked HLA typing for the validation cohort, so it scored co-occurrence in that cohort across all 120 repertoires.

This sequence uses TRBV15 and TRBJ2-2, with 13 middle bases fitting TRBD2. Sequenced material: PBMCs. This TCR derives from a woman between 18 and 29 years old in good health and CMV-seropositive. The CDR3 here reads CATSRDRTSGSAGELFF. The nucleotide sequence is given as TGTGCCACCAGCAGAGATAGGACTAGCGGGAGCGCCGGGGAGCTGTTTTTT.